What follows are 7 T cell receptor beta chains derived from one specimen sequenced in a study of cytomegalovirus exposure and HLA in healthy donors. The PCR ran on 60 Vbeta and 13 Jbeta primers. The table came from immunoSEQ multiplex PCR; TCRdb's copy has only in-frame clones and leaves some out. The data show approximately 100,000 clones, roughly three quarters seen once. Sequenced input: PBMCs. The source of these receptors is a man aged 45-60 years in good health and CMV-seropositive.

The gene calls are TRBV30 and TRBJ1-5; 7 nucleotides line up with TRBD1. In germline, CDR1 is GTSNPN, CDR2 SVGIG (reference sequence). This CDR3 is 15 amino acids long. The V segment lost 5 bases and the J segment 6 bases; nucleotides outside the gene matches: 13. The CDR3 region has the DNA TGTGCCTGGCAACCACCGGGACAGTGGGTTCAGCCCCAGCATTTT. It codes for CAWQPPGQWVQPQHF.

The chain recombines TRBV7-6 with TRBJ2-1, with TRBD2 matching over 9 bases. This CDR3 region has 13 residues. Germline V gene sequence: CDR1 SGHVS, CDR2 FNYEAQ. J was trimmed by 9 bases and V by 8 bases; bases with no gene match: 8. The CDR3: CASGAGGPFEQFF. DNA of the CDR3: TGTGCCAGCGGGGCGGGAGGGCCTTTTGAGCAGTTCTTC.

The chain combines TRBV10-3 with TRBJ2-7, with D possibly TRBD2 on 6 matching bases. V dropped 6 bases and J dropped 0 bases, with 15 bases sitting between them. CDR1 and CDR2 from the germline V gene are ENHRY and SYGVKD. CDR3 length equals 15 residues. CDR3 in DNA: TGTGCCATCAGCCCCAGCGGGCAGAGCTCCTACGAGCAGTACTTC. As protein: CAISPSGQSSYEQYF.

The J gene is TRBJ2-7, the V gene TRBV5-6; 7 bases line up with TRBD1. Germline CDR1 reads SGHDT; CDR2 reads YYEEEE. The ends lost 6 bases at V and 2 bases at J; junction bases unmatched: 5. This CDR3 region has 13 residues. This CDR3 reads CASTLQGTYEQYF. CDR3 in DNA: TGTGCCAGCACCCTACAGGGGACCTACGAGCAGTACTTC.

This clone occurred once. V is TRBV28 and J is TRBJ2-1; the match to TRBD2 covers 8 bases. In germline, CDR1 is MDHEN, CDR2 SYDVKM. The CDR3 runs to 16 residues. J lost 6 bases, V lost 2 bases, and 9 bases had no gene match. CDR3 sequence: CASSLGSGTRLNEQFF. Here the CDR3 DNA reads TGTGCCAGCAGTTTAGGAAGCGGGACTAGACTCAATGAGCAGTTCTTC.

This clone has more than one count but fewer than ten. The rearrangement links TRBV27 to TRBJ2-4; D unclear. This CDR3 spans 11 amino acids. V lost 7 bases and J lost 8, with 9 bases in between. In germline, CDR1 is MNHEY, CDR2 SMNVEV (reference sequence). The CDR3 sequence: CASNFRDIQYF. The DNA for the CDR3 is TGTGCCAGCAATTTCCGGGACATTCAGTACTTC.

This chain joins TRBV4-2 and TRBJ2-5, with 9 positions matching TRBD1. The DNA matches TRBJ2-7 better at its end, which makes the J call doubtful. This CDR3 has 16 amino acids. From germline, CDR1 is LGHNA and CDR2 YNFKEQ. CDR3 bases: TGTGCCAGCAGCCAAGCCTCGGGACAGGGAGGTCGCGAGCAGTACTTC. It encodes CASSQASGQGGREQYF.